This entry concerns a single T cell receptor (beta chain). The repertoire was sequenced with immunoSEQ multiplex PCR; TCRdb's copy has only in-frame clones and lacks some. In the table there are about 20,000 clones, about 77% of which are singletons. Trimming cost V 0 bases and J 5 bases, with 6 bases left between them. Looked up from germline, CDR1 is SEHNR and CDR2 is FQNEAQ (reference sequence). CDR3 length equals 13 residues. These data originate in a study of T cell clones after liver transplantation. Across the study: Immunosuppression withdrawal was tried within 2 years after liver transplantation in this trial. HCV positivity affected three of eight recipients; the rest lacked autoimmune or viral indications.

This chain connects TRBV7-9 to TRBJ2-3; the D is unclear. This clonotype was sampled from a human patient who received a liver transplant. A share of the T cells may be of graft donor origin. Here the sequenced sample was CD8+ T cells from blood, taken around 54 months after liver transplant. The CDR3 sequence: CASSLAVIDTQYF. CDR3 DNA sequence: TGTGCCAGCAGCTTAGCCGTGATAGATACGCAGTATTTT.